This passage covers 29 T cell receptor beta chains from one sample sequenced in a study of cytomegalovirus exposure and HLA in healthy donors. With 60 Vbeta and 13 Jbeta primers, the PCR was carried out. TCRdb's copy holds only in-frame clones and misses some; the assay was immunoSEQ multiplex PCR. Found here are approximately 200,000 clones, about 77% of them singletons; the top ten hold approximately 6%. Sequencing was done on a sample of PBMCs. Source of these receptors: a woman aged 25 to 39 in good health and CMV-seropositive.

The CDR3 loop reads CAISAGSSYNEQFF. DNA of the CDR3: TGTGCCATCAGTGCCGGGAGCTCCTACAATGAGCAGTTCTTC. V is TRBV10-3 and J is TRBJ2-1; TRBD2 is a possible D gene (6 bases). Trimming removed 4 bases at V and 0 bases at J, with 7 bases between. The CDR3 is made up of 14 amino acids. Germline loops: CDR1 ENHRY, CDR2 SYGVKD.

The J gene is TRBJ2-2, the V gene TRBV27; 9 positions agree with TRBD2. The CDR3 runs to 18 residues. The ends lost 0 bases at V and 7 bases at J; junction bases unmatched: 12. The germline V gene encodes CDR1 MNHEY and CDR2 SMNVEV (reference sequence). The DNA of the CDR3 is TGTGCCAGCAGTTTATCGATATCCAGCGGGGGGCCAGGCGGGGAGCTGTTTTTT. Its protein is CASSLSISSGGPGGELFF.

The chain carries TRBV4-2 and TRBJ2-2; maybe TRBD2 (6 bases). Trimming shortened V by 4 bases and J by 4 bases, and 13 bases separated the two germline ends. Per the germline V gene, CDR1 is LGHNA and CDR2 is YNFKEQ. This CDR3 region has 15 residues. CDR3 coding DNA: TGTGCCAGCAGCCCGAGGCCCGGGGGCACCGGGGAGCTGTTTTTT. Protein product: CASSPRPGGTGELFF.

This chain's CDR3 is CASRQVFRPYEQYF. In nucleotides, the CDR3 is TGTGCCAGCAGACAGGTGTTTCGCCCCTACGAGCAGTACTTC. The genes are TRBV27 and TRBJ2-7; D is possibly TRBD1 (5 bases). The germline CDR1 and CDR2 sequences are MNHEY and SMNVEV (reference sequence). CDR3 length: 14 amino acids. Trimming shortened V by 6 bases and J by 2 bases, and 14 bases separated the two germline ends.

This clone was picked up a small number of times. This chain joins TRBV7-9 and TRBJ2-5; no clear D gene. The J call may be wrong; the DNA end is better matched by TRBJ2-7. The CDR3 covers 12 residues. Germline V lookup: CDR1 SEHNR, CDR2 FQNEAQ (reference sequence). CDR3 region: CASSLSVYEQYF. The CDR3 DNA reads as TGTGCCAGCAGCTTGTCCGTCTACGAGCAGTACTTC.

V usage is TRBV5-1 and J usage is TRBJ2-1; D possibly corresponds to TRBD2 (6 bases). The CDR3 has 13 residues. V gave up 5 bases and J gave up 6 bases, with 12 bases separating them. CDR1 is SGHRS, CDR2 YFSETQ, per germline. The DNA for the CDR3 is TGCGCCAGCAGACCGGGAGCCTCCAATGAGCAGTTCTTC. Its protein product is CASRPGASNEQFF.

The chain has TRBV2 and TRBJ2-2, with TRBD2 matching 8 bases. The length of the CDR3 is 19 residues. Germline V gene sequence: CDR1 SNHLY, CDR2 FYNNEI. Trimming took 8 bases from V and 2 from J; bases not matched to a gene: 19. CDR3 sequence reads: CASGFGSSNSGKNTGELFF. CDR3 DNA: TGTGCCAGCGGCTTTGGGTCCTCGAATAGCGGGAAAAACACCGGGGAGCTGTTTTTT.

The chain links TRBV4-2 to TRBJ2-1; a weak D match, TRBD1 (5 bases). CDR1 LGHNA and CDR2 YNFKEQ come from the germline V gene. The CDR3 has 15 amino acids. V was trimmed by 4 bases and J by 6 bases, leaving 16 bases between them. CDR3 coding DNA: TGTGCCAGCAGCCCCCGTTTGGCAAGGGGCAATGAGCAGTTCTTC. It is translated as CASSPRLARGNEQFF.

This chain joins TRBV2 and TRBJ1-5; TRBD1 is a possible D gene (5 bases). Trimming pared 8 bases from V and 5 bases from J, leaving 7 bases between. This CDR3 has 11 amino acids. Germline-derived CDR1 and CDR2 are SNHLY and FYNNEI. The CDR3 DNA reads TGTGCCAGCGGGGCTTATCAGCCCCAGCATTTT. Its translation: CASGAYQPQHF.

V usage is TRBV27 and J usage is TRBJ1-2; 7 nucleotides align to TRBD1. Germline V lookup: CDR1 MNHEY, CDR2 SMNVEV (reference sequence). The V and J ends lost 0 bases and 9 bases, in that order; junction bases with no gene match: 10. CDR3 length equals 15 residues. The DNA for the CDR3 is TGTGCCAGCAGTTTATCGAGAGGACAGGCGGTCAGCTACACCTTC. This gives the protein CASSLSRGQAVSYTF.

This sequence joins TRBV7-2 and TRBJ2-5, with D possibly being TRBD1 (6 bases). Germline loops: CDR1 SGHTA, CDR2 FQGNSA. Trimming took off 5 bases at V and 3 bases at J, with 10 bases between the two ends. The length of the CDR3 is 13 residues. CDR3 coding DNA: TGTGCCAGCAGCCGGGGACAAAAAGAGACCCAGTACTTC. Amino acid sequence: CASSRGQKETQYF.

This rearrangement joins TRBV6-5 to TRBJ1-2; D gene uncertain. CDR1 is MNHEY, CDR2 SVGAGI, per germline. The CDR3 covers 13 residues. The ends were cut back, 5 bases at V and 8 bases at J, with 15 bases in the middle. Here the CDR3 DNA reads TGTGCCAGCAGTCTCGGACCTAGCCGGGGCTACACCTTC. Amino acids: CASSLGPSRGYTF.

The sample holds one count of this clone. V and J are TRBV5-1 and TRBJ1-1; maybe TRBD1 (6 bases). V lost 4 bases and J lost 0, with 13 bases in between. Germline CDR1 is SGHRS and CDR2 is YFSETQ. The length of the CDR3 is 15 residues. CDR3 DNA sequence: TGCGCCAGCAGCATACAACAGGGACTGAACACTGAAGCTTTCTTT. It specifies CASSIQQGLNTEAFF. Together with reference TRBV5-1 and TRBJ1-1, the CDR3 gives the full variable domain: KAGVTQTPRYLIKTRGQQVTLSCSPISGHRSVSWYQQTPGQGLQFLFEYFSETQRNKGNFPGRFSGRQFSNSRSEMNVSTLELGDSALYLCASSIQQGLNTEAFFGQGTRLTVV.

V gene TRBV9 combines with J gene TRBJ1-1; a weak D match, TRBD1 (6 bases). Germline V lookup: CDR1 SGDLS, CDR2 YYNGEE. CDR3 length: 13 residues. Trimming took 1 base from V and 6 from J, leaving 10 bases between them. The CDR3 spells CASSVWGQAEAFF. The DNA of the CDR3 is TGTGCCAGCAGCGTATGGGGGCAGGCTGAAGCTTTCTTT. The full variable domain, completed using reference TRBV9 and TRBJ1-1, is DSGVTQTPKHLITATGQRVTLRCSPRSGDLSVYWYQQSLDQGLQFLIQYYNGEERAKGNILERFSAQQFPDLHSELNLSSLELGDSALYFCASSVWGQAEAFFGQGTRLTVV.

The V and J genes are TRBV19 and TRBJ1-1; D may be TRBD1 (5 bases). V was shortened by 2 bases and J by 0 bases, with 16 bases between the two germline ends. This CDR3 comprises 17 residues. From germline, CDR1 is LNHDA and CDR2 SQIVND (reference sequence). The CDR3 region is CASSIIATAALNTEAFF. The CDR3 DNA reads as TGTGCCAGTAGTATAATCGCGACAGCAGCCTTGAACACTGAAGCTTTCTTT.

This clone was detected a few times. The CDR3 here is CASSLVKGGRETQYF. DNA for the CDR3: TGTGCCAGCAGCTTAGTGAAGGGAGGGAGGGAGACCCAGTACTTC. The rearrangement joins TRBV7-8 to TRBJ2-5; 7 nucleotides agree with TRBD2. Germline CDR1 and CDR2: SGHVS and FQNEAQ. The CDR3 contains 15 residues. Trimming took 1 base from V and 5 from J; bases not matched to a gene: 7.

The rearrangement uses TRBV2 and TRBJ2-1; unclear D gene. CDR1 and CDR2 (germline): SNHLY, FYNNEI. This CDR3 is 11 amino acids long. V lost 8 bases, J lost 8 bases, and 10 bases lay in between. The DNA of the CDR3 is TGTGCCAGCGAGGTAGAGGATGAGCAGTTCTTC. The encoded protein is CASEVEDEQFF.

The V gene is TRBV9, the J gene TRBJ1-1; 9 bases align to TRBD1. Germline V gene sequence: CDR1 SGDLS, CDR2 YYNGEE. CDR3 length: 14 amino acids. Trimming at V came to 4 bases and at J to 11 bases, leaving 12 bases not matched to a gene. Here the CDR3 DNA reads TGTGCCAGCAGCCCAATGCCTGGGACAGGGCGTGCTTTCTTT. Amino acids: CASSPMPGTGRAFF.

This chain links TRBV12-5 with TRBJ1-2; no firm D call. CDR1 and CDR2 (germline): LGHNT, FRNRAP. V was clipped by 1 base and J by 8 bases, with 8 bases between them. This CDR3 contains 12 residues. In nucleotides, the CDR3 is TGTGCTAGTGGTTTGGACGGTTGGGGCTACACCTTC. It encodes CASGLDGWGYTF. The whole variable domain, remainder taken from reference TRBV12-5 and TRBJ1-2, is DARVTQTPRHKVTEMGQEVTMRCQPILGHNTVFWYRQTMMQGLELLAYFRNRAPLDDSGMPKDRFSAEMPDATLATLKIQPSEPRDSAVYFCASGLDGWGYTFGSGTRLTVV.

The CDR3 DNA is TGTGCCAGTAGTATACAGGGGGCCTCTAGCTACGAGCAGTACTTC. This translates into CASSIQGASSYEQYF. This sequence joins TRBV19 and TRBJ2-7, with 8 bases matching TRBD1. CDR3 length equals 15 residues. Germline V gives CDR1 LNHDA, CDR2 SQIVND (reference sequence). Trimming removed 2 bases from V and 3 bases from J; junction bases left unmatched: 6.

The V and J genes are TRBV7-9 and TRBJ2-4; TRBD2 matches 7 bases. J was trimmed by 3 bases and V by 5 bases; bases with no gene match: 4. This CDR3 region has 14 residues. Germline lookup yields CDR1 SEHNR and CDR2 FQNEAQ (reference sequence). The CDR3 reads CASSGGGSKNIQYF. In DNA, the CDR3 is TGTGCCAGCAGCGGGGGAGGGAGCAAAAACATTCAGTACTTC.

This clone was seen a few times. This sequence joins TRBV19 and TRBJ1-1; 7 bases agree with TRBD1. V lost 9 bases to trimming and J lost 8 bases; unmatched junction nucleotides: 15. The CDR3 runs 14 residues. Germline V gives CDR1 LNHDA, CDR2 SQIVND (reference sequence). This CDR3 is CASCATGALAEAFF. The CDR3 bases are TGTGCCAGCTGTGCTACAGGGGCGCTGGCCGAAGCTTTCTTT.

The V call is TRBV7-9, the J call TRBJ2-4, with 7 bases lining up with TRBD2. This CDR3 comprises 15 residues. CDR1 and CDR2 (germline): SEHNR, FQNEAQ (reference sequence). Losses at the gene ends were 6 bases for V and 3 bases for J; bases not matched to a gene: 8. CDR3 nucleotides: TGTGCCAGCAGGGATATAGGGAGGGACAAAAACATTCAGTACTTC. Protein product: CASRDIGRDKNIQYF.

Points on this clone: The sample carries other DNA sequences with the same CDR3. The chain carries TRBV6-5 and TRBJ1-1; 8 nucleotides match TRBD1. Germline V gene data show CDR1 as MNHEY and CDR2 as SVGAGI. This CDR3 has 15 residues. Losses at the gene ends were 0 bases for V and 11 bases for J; bases not matched to a gene: 11. This CDR3 reads CASSYSRVLDREAFF. The CDR3 DNA reads as TGTGCCAGCAGTTACTCGAGGGTGTTGGACAGGGAGGCTTTCTTT.

The chain uses TRBV2 and TRBJ2-3, with 8 positions matching TRBD1. CDR3 length: 17 amino acids. Germline-derived CDR1 and CDR2 are SNHLY and FYNNEI. V gave up 7 bases and J gave up 0 bases; unmatched junction bases: 12. In DNA, the CDR3 is TGTGCCAGCAATCTGAAAGGCACAGGGGGGAGCACAGATACGCAGTATTTT. This sequence encodes CASNLKGTGGSTDTQYF.

To note about this clone: Other nucleotide sequences from this sample produce the same CDR3. The chain carries TRBV5-4 and TRBJ2-5; D is perhaps TRBD1 (5 bases). The length of the CDR3 is 13 residues. Germline CDR1 reads SGHNT; CDR2 reads YYREEE (reference sequence). V was pared by 1 base and J by 5 bases, with 9 bases between. CDR3 DNA sequence: TGTGCCAGCAGCTTGAGGGGCGAGGAGACCCAGTACTTC. As protein: CASSLRGEETQYF.

This chain connects TRBV23-1 to TRBJ1-4; D call uncertain. TRBV23-1 is an open reading frame, and its role is uncertain. The CDR3 has 14 amino acids. V was shortened by 4 bases and J by 6 bases, with 12 bases between the two germline ends. The CDR3 DNA sequence: TGCGCCAGCAGTCGGGCGGGGAGTCATGAAAAACTGTTTTTT. This codes for CASSRAGSHEKLFF.

This chain links TRBV5-4 with TRBJ2-1; a possible D gene is TRBD2 (5 bases). V was shortened by 6 bases and J by 2 bases, with 21 bases between the two germline ends. The CDR3 extends over 17 amino acids. Germline CDR1 reads SGHNT; CDR2 reads YYREEE (reference sequence). CDR3 protein: CASNSPPGEPTYNEQFF. The CDR3, as DNA: TGTGCCAGCAACTCTCCCCCCGGGGAACCTACCTACAATGAGCAGTTCTTC.

V usage is TRBV19 and J usage is TRBJ1-3, with TRBD1 matching 8 bases. The V and J ends lost 7 bases and 2 bases, in that order; junction bases with no gene match: 7. CDR1 is LNHDA and CDR2 is SQIVND in the germline V gene (reference sequence). CDR3 length: 15 amino acids. The CDR3 is CASTTTGEPGNTIYF. The DNA of the CDR3 is TGTGCCAGTACCACGACAGGGGAACCTGGAAACACCATATATTTT. The variable domain in full, with the rest retrieved from reference TRBV19 and TRBJ1-3, is DGGITQSPKYLFRKEGQNVTLSCEQNLNHDAMYWYRQDPGQGLRLIYYSQIVNDFQKGDIAEGYSVSREKKESFPLTVTSAQKNPTAFYLCASTTTGEPGNTIYFGEGSWLTVV.